The 21 T cell receptor beta chains below come from one sample, sequenced in a study of T cells after yellow fever vaccination (dated by TCRdb to between 2018 and 2021). The method was 5' RACE. The sequencer was an Illumina NovaSeq 6000. TCRdb cleaned the public reads at Q25 with fastp, built clones with MiXCR and kept in-frame beta chains. Rows merge per CDR3 protein into single entries with the most common DNA and genes. The sample contains a few hundred thousand distinct CDR3 sequences, approximately 5.2% of them found a single time. The ten largest clones take up more than 3% of the sample. The sample's treatment or condition label is to be understood as: live attenuated yellow fever vaccine strain. The sequencing used CD4+ T cells sorted from PBMCs, collected on the day of the yellow fever booster vaccination. These receptors all come from a man aged 18 to 30 who received the YFV17D yellow fever vaccine.

This clonotype was observed many times. The rearrangement joins TRBV20-1 to TRBJ2-3; D may be TRBD1 (6 bases). Per germline, CDR1 DFQATT and CDR2 SNEGSKA (reference sequence). The V end was cut by 7 bases, the J end by 4 bases, with 15 bases between. The CDR3 has 13 amino acids. The DNA for the CDR3 is TGCAGTGGGTTAATCAGGGGTGCAGATACGCAGTATTTT. Amino acids: CSGLIRGADTQYF.

This clonotype was observed a handful of times. J is TRBJ2-7 and V is TRBV28; D is tentatively TRBD1 or TRBD2 (6 bases each). The CDR3 has 15 amino acids. Trimming left V 5 bases short and J 2 bases short, with 16 bases between. Germline V gives CDR1 MDHEN, CDR2 SYDVKM. The CDR3 DNA reads TGTGCCAGCAGTCCCGGGGGCACGAACGCCTACGAGCAGTACGTC. Residues: CASSPGGTNAYEQYV.

This clonotype is classed as medium-sized (0.01 to 0.1%). The rearrangement joins TRBV2 to TRBJ2-5; D is uncertain. This CDR3 has 12 amino acids. Looked up from germline, CDR1 is SNHLY and CDR2 is FYNNEI. Trimming pared 10 bases from V and 4 bases from J, leaving 13 bases between. CDR3 protein: CATQDAGETQYF. CDR3 bases: TGTGCCACCCAGGATGCTGGAGAGACCCAGTACTTC.

This clonotype has a count of ten or more. The chain combines TRBV12-3 or TRBV12-4 with TRBJ2-1; the D is unclear. V lost 2 bases and J 2 bases, leaving 7 bases between the germline ends. The CDR3 is 14 amino acids. The DNA for the CDR3 is TGTGCCAGCAGTTTAAATGGGGCCTACAATGAGCAGTTCTTC. This encodes CASSLNGAYNEQFF.

In its sample, this clonotype was seen many times. The rearrangement joins TRBV20-1 to TRBJ1-2; 7 bases align to TRBD1. There are 14 residues in the CDR3. The germline CDR1 and CDR2 sequences are DFQATT and SNEGSKA (reference sequence). The V segment lost 5 bases and the J segment 8 bases; nucleotides outside the gene matches: 14. The CDR3 sequence: CSARNSEGAEGYTF. For the CDR3, the DNA is TGCAGTGCTCGAAACTCGGAGGGGGCGGAGGGCTACACCTTC.

The rearrangement joins TRBV6-1 to TRBJ1-5; tentatively, D is TRBD1 (5 bases). Trimming took off 7 bases at V and 3 bases at J, with 13 bases between the two ends. This CDR3 has 14 residues. Germline CDR1 is MNHNS and CDR2 is SASEGT. In nucleotides, the CDR3 is TGTGCCAGCAACGGGCGACAGAACAATCAGCCCCAGCATTTT. This codes for CASNGRQNNQPQHF.

This clonotype came up many times. The genes are TRBV25-1 and TRBJ2-1; D unresolved. This CDR3 is built from 11 residues. The V end was cut by 5 bases, the J end by 8 bases, with 7 bases between. Germline assignment: CDR1 MGHDK and CDR2 SYGVNS. The CDR3 nucleotides read TGTGCCAGCAGTTCGGTCGATGAGCAGTTCTTC. Protein sequence: CASSSVDEQFF.

The gene calls are TRBV29-1 and TRBJ2-5; D might be TRBD2 (5 bases). The DNA end is more similar to TRBJ2-7, so the J call may be wrong. CDR3 length: 14 residues. Germline CDR1 reads SQVTM; CDR2 reads ANQGSEA. The CDR3, as DNA: TGCAGCGTTTCCCGGGCTACTAGCTCCTACGAGCAGTACTTC. Amino acid sequence: CSVSRATSSYEQYF.

The V gene is TRBV6-1, the J gene TRBJ1-1; D unresolved. V was shortened by 7 bases and J by 0 bases, with 9 bases between the two germline ends. Germline V gives CDR1 MNHNS, CDR2 SASEGT. The CDR3 consists of 13 residues. The CDR3 sequence: CASKATMNTEAFF. CDR3 sequence (DNA): TGTGCCAGCAAGGCGACTATGAACACTGAAGCTTTCTTT.

This clonotype appeared many times. The gene calls are TRBV5-4 and TRBJ2-7; TRBD1 matches at 8 bases. The junction had 4 bases not matched to a gene; V was cut back by 0 bases and J by 2 bases. CDR1 and CDR2 from the germline V gene are SGHNT and YYREEE (reference sequence). The length of the CDR3 is 15 residues. The CDR3 DNA is TGTGCCAGCAGCTTGGGGGACAGGCAAGCCTACGAGCAGTACTTC. It specifies CASSLGDRQAYEQYF.

This clonotype came up many times. The chain employs TRBV20-1 and TRBJ2-3; D possibly corresponds to TRBD2 (6 bases). CDR1 is DFQATT and CDR2 is SNEGSKA in the germline V gene (reference sequence). The CDR3 has 14 residues. The V end was cut by 5 bases, the J end by 5 bases, with 17 bases between. CDR3 protein: CSAHTGQGLDTQYF. CDR3 nucleotides: TGCAGTGCTCATACGGGGCAGGGACTAGATACGCAGTATTTT.

This chain joins TRBV15 and TRBJ1-6, with no clear D. Germline lookup yields CDR1 LNHNV and CDR2 YYDKDF (reference sequence). V lost 0 bases and J lost 10, with 19 bases in between. The CDR3 has 17 amino acids. This CDR3 reads CATSRDWPAAEVSPLHF. The CDR3 nucleotides are TGTGCCACCAGCAGAGATTGGCCTGCCGCTGAGGTCTCACCCCTCCACTTT.

This clonotype was seen at least ten times. The chain carries TRBV21-1 and TRBJ2-7. TRBV21-1 is a pseudogene. The CDR3 sequence is 14 residues long. This CDR3 is CASSKGGGSYEQYV. CDR3 coding DNA: TGTGCCAGCAGCAAAGGAGGCGGATCCTACGAGCAGTACGTC.

The chain is built from TRBV20-1 and TRBJ2-5; 7 bases fit TRBD2. Germline trimming cut 2 bases from V and 2 bases from J; bases unmatched to any gene: 5. Germline assignment: CDR1 DFQATT and CDR2 SNEGSKA (reference sequence). The CDR3 is 14 amino acids. CDR3 sequence: CSARWTGGQETQYF. CDR3 coding DNA: TGCAGTGCTAGATGGACGGGGGGTCAAGAGACCCAGTACTTC.

A word on this clonotype: This could be a read error, since a much larger clone is one nucleotide away. DNA for the CDR3: TGTGCCAGCAGCCGACTAGCGGGGGACTCCGAAGCCAAAAACATTCAGTACTTC. This encodes CASSRLAGDSEAKNIQYF. V is TRBV11-2 and J is TRBJ2-4, with 12 bases matching TRBD2. CDR1 is SGHAT and CDR2 is FQNNGV in the germline V gene. Trimming at V came to 5 bases and at J to 0 bases, leaving 8 bases not matched to a gene. This CDR3 has 18 residues.

Only a few counts were recorded for this clonotype. V usage is TRBV18 and J usage is TRBJ2-1; D gene uncertain. The CDR3 has 13 residues. Trimming took 3 bases from V and 1 from J, leaving 4 bases between them. Looked up from germline, CDR1 is KGHSH and CDR2 is LQKENI. The CDR3 loop is CASSPASYNEQFF. CDR3 sequence (DNA): TGTGCCAGCTCACCTGCGTCCTACAATGAGCAGTTCTTC.

This clonotype was counted a few times. The chain is built from TRBV6-5 and TRBJ1-5; TRBD1 might be the D (6 bases). Looked up from germline, CDR1 is MNHEY and CDR2 is SVGAGI. The CDR3 is 15 amino acids. V was trimmed by 6 bases and J by 0 bases, leaving 12 bases between them. CDR3 protein: CASSPQGYSNQPQHF. The DNA of the CDR3 is TGTGCCAGCAGCCCTCAGGGGTATAGCAATCAGCCCCAGCATTTT.

This clonotype was picked up a small number of times. The rearrangement uses TRBV7-2 and TRBJ2-5; TRBD2 might be the D (6 bases). Between the trimmed V and J ends, which lost 0 bases and 2 bases, there was a span of 13 bases. The V gene's germline CDR1 is SGHTA and CDR2 FQGNSA. The CDR3 sequence is 16 residues long. The CDR3 region has the DNA TGTGCCAGCAGCTTAGCGCGGCGGGGACTGCAAGAGACCCAGTACTTC. Residues: CASSLARRGLQETQYF. The full variable domain, its missing parts supplied by reference TRBV7-2 and TRBJ2-5, is GAGVSQSPSNKVTEKGKDVELRCDPISGHTALYWYRQSLGQGLEFLIYFQGNSAPDKSGLPSDRFSAERTGGSVSTLTIQRTQQEDSAVYLCASSLARRGLQETQYFGPGTRLLVL.

In this sample, this clonotype turned up many times. The chain carries TRBV6-5 and TRBJ1-2; D may be TRBD1 (6 bases). The CDR3 sequence is 15 residues long. Trimming cost V 4 bases and J 2 bases, with 14 bases left between them. The germline V gene has CDR1 MNHEY and CDR2 SVGAGI. CDR3 sequence: CASSWVQGSNYGYTF. CDR3 sequence (DNA): TGTGCCAGCAGTTGGGTGCAGGGGAGCAACTATGGCTACACCTTC.

The chain has TRBV29-1 and TRBJ1-1; TRBD1 aligns across 8 bases. This CDR3 has 13 amino acids. J was trimmed by 2 bases and V by 6 bases; bases with no gene match: 5. Germline assignment: CDR1 SQVTM and CDR2 ANQGSEA. The CDR3 bases are TGCAGCGTGACGGGACAGGTCAACACTGAAGCTTTCTTT. Encoded protein: CSVTGQVNTEAFF.

The chain recombines TRBV4-1 with TRBJ1-6, with 10 bases lining up with TRBD1. After removal of 0 bases from V and 6 bases from J, the junction contained 14 bases not matched to a gene. Germline V gene lookup returns CDR1 MGHRA and CDR2 YSYEKL. The CDR3 has 20 amino acids. The CDR3 DNA reads as TGCGCCAGCAGCCAAGACGACGCCTTGACAGGGGGCTCGGGTAATTCACCCCTCCACTTT. Residues: CASSQDDALTGGSGNSPLHF.